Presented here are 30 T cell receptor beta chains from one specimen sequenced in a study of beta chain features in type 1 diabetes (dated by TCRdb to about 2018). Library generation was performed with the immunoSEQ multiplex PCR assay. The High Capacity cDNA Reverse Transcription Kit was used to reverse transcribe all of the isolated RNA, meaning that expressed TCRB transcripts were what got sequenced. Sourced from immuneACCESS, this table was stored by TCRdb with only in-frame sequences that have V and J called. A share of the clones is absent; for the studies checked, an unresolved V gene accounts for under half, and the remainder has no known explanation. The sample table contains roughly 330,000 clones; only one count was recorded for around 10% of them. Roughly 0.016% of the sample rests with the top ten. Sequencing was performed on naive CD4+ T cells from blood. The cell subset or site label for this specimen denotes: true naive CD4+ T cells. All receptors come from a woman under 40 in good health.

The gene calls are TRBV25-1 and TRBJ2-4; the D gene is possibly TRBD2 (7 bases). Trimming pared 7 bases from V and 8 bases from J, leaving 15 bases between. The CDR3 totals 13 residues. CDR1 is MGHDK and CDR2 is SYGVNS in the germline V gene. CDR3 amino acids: CASTTGRGDIQYF. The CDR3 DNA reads TGTGCCAGCACCACAGGGAGGGGAGACATTCAGTACTTC.

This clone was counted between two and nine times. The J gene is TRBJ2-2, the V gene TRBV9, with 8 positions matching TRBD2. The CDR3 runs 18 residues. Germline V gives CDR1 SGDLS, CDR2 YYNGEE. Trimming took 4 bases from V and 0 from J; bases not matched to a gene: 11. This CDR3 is CASSSGLATSANTGELFF. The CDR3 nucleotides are TGTGCCAGCAGCTCCGGACTAGCAACGAGCGCGAACACCGGGGAGCTGTTTTTT.

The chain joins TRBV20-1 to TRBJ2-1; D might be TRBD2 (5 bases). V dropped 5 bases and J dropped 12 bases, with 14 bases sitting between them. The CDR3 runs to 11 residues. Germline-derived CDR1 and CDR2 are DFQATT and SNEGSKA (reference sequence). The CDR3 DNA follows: TGCAGTGCTGGGAGACCAGACGGGCAGTTCTTC. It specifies CSAGRPDGQFF.

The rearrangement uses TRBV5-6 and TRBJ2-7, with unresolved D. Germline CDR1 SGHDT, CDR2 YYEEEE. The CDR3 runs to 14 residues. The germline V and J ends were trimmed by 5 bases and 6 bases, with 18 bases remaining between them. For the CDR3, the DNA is TGTGCCAGCAGTTATTCGGGTAATTCCCGCGAGCAGTACTTC. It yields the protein CASSYSGNSREQYF.

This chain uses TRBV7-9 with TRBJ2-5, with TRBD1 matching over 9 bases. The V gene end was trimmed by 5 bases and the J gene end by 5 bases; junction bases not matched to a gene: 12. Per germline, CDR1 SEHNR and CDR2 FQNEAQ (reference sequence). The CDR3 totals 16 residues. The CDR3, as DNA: TGTGCCAGCAGCCCCCCAGGACAGGGGAGAGGGGAGACCCAGTACTTC. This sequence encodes CASSPPGQGRGETQYF. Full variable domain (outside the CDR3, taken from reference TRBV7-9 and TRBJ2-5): DTGVSQNPRHKITKRGQNVTFRCDPISEHNRLYWYRQTLGQGPEFLTYFQNEAQLEKSRLLSDRFSAERPKGSFSTLEIQRTEQGDSAMYLCASSPPGQGRGETQYFGPGTRLLVL.

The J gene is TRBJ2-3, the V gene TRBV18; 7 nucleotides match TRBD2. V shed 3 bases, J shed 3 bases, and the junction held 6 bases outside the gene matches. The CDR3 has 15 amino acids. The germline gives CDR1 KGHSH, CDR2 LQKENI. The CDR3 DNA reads TGTGCCAGCTCACCCCCCGGGAGGAGAACAGATACGCAGTATTTT. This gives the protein CASSPPGRRTDTQYF.

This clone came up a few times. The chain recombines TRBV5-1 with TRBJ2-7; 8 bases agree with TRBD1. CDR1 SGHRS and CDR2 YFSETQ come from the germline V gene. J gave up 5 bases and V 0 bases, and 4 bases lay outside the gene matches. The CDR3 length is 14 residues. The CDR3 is CASSLGQGADEQYF. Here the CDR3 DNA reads TGCGCCAGCAGCTTGGGGCAGGGGGCCGACGAGCAGTACTTC.

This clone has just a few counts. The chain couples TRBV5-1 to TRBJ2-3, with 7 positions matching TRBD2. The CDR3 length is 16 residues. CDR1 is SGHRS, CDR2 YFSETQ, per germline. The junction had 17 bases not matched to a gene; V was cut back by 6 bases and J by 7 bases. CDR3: CASNTGGSTDLYTQYF. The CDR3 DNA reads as TGCGCCAGCAACACGGGAGGCTCCACCGACTTATATACGCAGTATTTT.

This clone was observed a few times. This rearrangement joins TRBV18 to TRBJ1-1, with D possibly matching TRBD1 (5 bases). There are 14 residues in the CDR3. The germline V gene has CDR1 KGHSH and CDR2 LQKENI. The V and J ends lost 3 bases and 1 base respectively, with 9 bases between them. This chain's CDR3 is CASSPVQGNTEAFF. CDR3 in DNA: TGTGCCAGCTCACCGGTTCAGGGGAACACTGAAGCTTTCTTT.

The CDR3 coding sequence is TGCAGCGTTGAAGTACAGGATTACTATGGCTACACCTTC. Translation: CSVEVQDYYGYTF. The chain is built from TRBV29-1 and TRBJ1-2, with D tentatively TRBD1 (5 bases). The CDR3 covers 13 residues. Looked up from germline, CDR1 is SQVTM and CDR2 is ANQGSEA. Deletions cut 1 base from V and 3 bases from J, with 9 bases between. Together with reference TRBV29-1 and TRBJ1-2, the CDR3 gives the full variable domain: SAVISQKPSRDICQRGTSLTIQCQVDSQVTMMFWYRQQPGQSLTLIATANQGSEATYESGFVIDKFPISRPNLTFSTLTVSNMSPEDSSIYLCSVEVQDYYGYTFGSGTRLTVV.

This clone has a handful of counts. The CDR3 DNA reads as TGTGCCAGCAGCGCGCAGCGGGCAGATACGCAGTATTTT. Protein product: CASSAQRADTQYF. This chain connects TRBV13 to TRBJ2-3, with D maybe TRBD2 (6 bases). V lost 5 bases to trimming and J lost 4 bases, with 10 bases between them. Germline loops: CDR1 PRHDT, CDR2 FYEKMQ (reference sequence). This CDR3 comprises 13 residues.

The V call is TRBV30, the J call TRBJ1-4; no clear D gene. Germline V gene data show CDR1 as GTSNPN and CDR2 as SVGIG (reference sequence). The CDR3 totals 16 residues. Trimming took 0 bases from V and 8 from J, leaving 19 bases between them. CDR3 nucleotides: TGTGCCTGGAGTGTCATCCTAGGCGGGGTGGACGAAAAACTGTTTTTT. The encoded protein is CAWSVILGGVDEKLFF. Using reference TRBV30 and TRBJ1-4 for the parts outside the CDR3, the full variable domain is SQTIHQWPATLVQPVGSPLSLECTVEGTSNPNLYWYRQAAGRGLQLLFYSVGIGQISSEVPQNLSASRPQDRQFILSSKKLLLSDSGFYLCAWSVILGGVDEKLFFGSGTQLSVL.

CDR3 sequence: CASSYSFRTYEQYF. The CDR3 nucleotides are TGTGCCAGCAGTTACTCCTTCCGTACCTACGAGCAGTACTTC. V and J are TRBV6-5 and TRBJ2-7, with unresolved D. This CDR3 is 14 amino acids long. V was shortened by 0 bases and J by 2 bases, with 8 bases between the two germline ends. CDR1 MNHEY and CDR2 SVGAGI come from the germline V gene.

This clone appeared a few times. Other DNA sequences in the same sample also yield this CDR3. The CDR3 nucleotides read TGTGCCAGCTCCCGGGGACTACAAGAGACCCAGTACTTC. This encodes CASSRGLQETQYF. The V gene is TRBV18, the J gene TRBJ2-5; 7 bases are a match to TRBD2. The CDR3 contains 13 residues. CDR1 and CDR2 from the germline V gene are KGHSH and LQKENI. The V segment lost 6 bases and the J segment 2 bases; nucleotides outside the gene matches: 3.

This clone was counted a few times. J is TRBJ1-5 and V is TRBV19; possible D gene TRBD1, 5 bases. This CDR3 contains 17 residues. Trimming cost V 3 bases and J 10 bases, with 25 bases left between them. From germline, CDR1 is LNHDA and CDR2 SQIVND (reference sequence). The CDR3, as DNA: TGTGCCAGTAGTATTATAGGACATCCCCAGTCGTGGCAACCCCAGCATTTT. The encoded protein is CASSIIGHPQSWQPQHF.

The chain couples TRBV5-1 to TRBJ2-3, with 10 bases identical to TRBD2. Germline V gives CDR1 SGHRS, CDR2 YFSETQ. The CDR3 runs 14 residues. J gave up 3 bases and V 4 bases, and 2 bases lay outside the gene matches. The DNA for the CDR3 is TGCGCCAGCAGCCCAGCGGGAGGGACAGATACGCAGTATTTT. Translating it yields CASSPAGGTDTQYF.

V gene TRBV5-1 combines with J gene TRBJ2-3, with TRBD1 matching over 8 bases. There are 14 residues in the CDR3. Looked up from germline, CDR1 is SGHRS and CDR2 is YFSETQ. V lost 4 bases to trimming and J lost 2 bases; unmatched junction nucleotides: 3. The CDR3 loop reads CASSKGQDTDTQYF. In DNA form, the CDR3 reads TGCGCCAGCAGCAAGGGACAGGACACAGATACGCAGTATTTT.

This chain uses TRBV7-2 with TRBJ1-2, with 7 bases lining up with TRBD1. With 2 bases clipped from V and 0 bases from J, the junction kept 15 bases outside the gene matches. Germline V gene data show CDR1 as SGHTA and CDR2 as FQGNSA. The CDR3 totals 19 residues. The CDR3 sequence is CASSLRMGGRGITNYGYTF. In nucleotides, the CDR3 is TGTGCCAGCAGCTTAAGGATGGGGGGCAGGGGGATTACTAACTATGGCTACACCTTC.

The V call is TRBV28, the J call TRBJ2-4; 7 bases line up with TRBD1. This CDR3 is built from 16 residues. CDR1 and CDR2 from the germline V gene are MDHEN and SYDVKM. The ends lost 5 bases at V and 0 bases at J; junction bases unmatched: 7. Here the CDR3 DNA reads TGTGCCAGCAGTCCCCGGGGACAGCTAGCCAAAAACATTCAGTACTTC. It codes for CASSPRGQLAKNIQYF. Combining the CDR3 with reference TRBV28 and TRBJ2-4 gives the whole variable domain DVKVTQSSRYLVKRTGEKVFLECVQDMDHENMFWYRQDPGLGLRLIYFSYDVKMKEKGDIPEGYSVSREKKERFSLILESASTNQTSMYLCASSPRGQLAKNIQYFGAGTRLSVL.

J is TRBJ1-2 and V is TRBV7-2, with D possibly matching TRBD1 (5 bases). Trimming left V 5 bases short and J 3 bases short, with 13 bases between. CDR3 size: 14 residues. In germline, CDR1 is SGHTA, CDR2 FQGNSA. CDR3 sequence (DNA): TGTGCCAGCAGCCACCCCACAGGCGACTATGGCTACACCTTC. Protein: CASSHPTGDYGYTF. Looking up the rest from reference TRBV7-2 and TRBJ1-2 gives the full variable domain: GAGVSQSPSNKVTEKGKDVELRCDPISGHTALYWYRQSLGQGLEFLIYFQGNSAPDKSGLPSDRFSAERTGGSVSTLTIQRTQQEDSAVYLCASSHPTGDYGYTFGSGTRLTVV.

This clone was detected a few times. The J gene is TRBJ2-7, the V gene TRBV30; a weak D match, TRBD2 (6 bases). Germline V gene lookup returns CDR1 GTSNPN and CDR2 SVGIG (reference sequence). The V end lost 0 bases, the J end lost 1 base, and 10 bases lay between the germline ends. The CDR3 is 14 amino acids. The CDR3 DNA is TGTGCCTGGAGTGTAGGGACTGAGTCCTACGAGCAGTACTTC. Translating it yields CAWSVGTESYEQYF.

CDR3 sequence: CASSFGQHQPQHF. The CDR3 DNA reads as TGTGCCAGCAGCTTCGGACAGCATCAGCCCCAGCATTTT. The genes are TRBV7-9 and TRBJ1-5, with a weak D call TRBD1 (6 bases). Germline V gene sequence: CDR1 SEHNR, CDR2 FQNEAQ (reference sequence). This CDR3 contains 13 residues. Trimming left V 3 bases short and J 5 bases short, with 8 bases between.

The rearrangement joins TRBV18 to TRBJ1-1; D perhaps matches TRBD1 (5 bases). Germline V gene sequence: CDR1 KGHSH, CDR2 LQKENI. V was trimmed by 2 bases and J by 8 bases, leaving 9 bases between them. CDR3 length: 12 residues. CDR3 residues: CASSPDPGEAFF. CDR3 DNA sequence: TGTGCCAGCTCACCAGACCCAGGGGAAGCTTTCTTT.

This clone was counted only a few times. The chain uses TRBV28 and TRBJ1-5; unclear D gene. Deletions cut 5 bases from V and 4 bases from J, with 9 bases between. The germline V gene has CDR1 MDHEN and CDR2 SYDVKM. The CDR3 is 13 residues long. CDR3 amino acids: CASSEGGNQPQHF. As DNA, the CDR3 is TGTGCCAGCAGTGAAGGAGGAAATCAGCCCCAGCATTTT.

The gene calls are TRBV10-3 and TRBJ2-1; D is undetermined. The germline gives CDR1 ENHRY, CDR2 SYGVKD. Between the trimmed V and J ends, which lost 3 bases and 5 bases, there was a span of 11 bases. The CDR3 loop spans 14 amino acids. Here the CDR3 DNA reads TGTGCCATCAGTGACTTCGAAACAGACAATGAGCAGTTCTTC. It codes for CAISDFETDNEQFF.

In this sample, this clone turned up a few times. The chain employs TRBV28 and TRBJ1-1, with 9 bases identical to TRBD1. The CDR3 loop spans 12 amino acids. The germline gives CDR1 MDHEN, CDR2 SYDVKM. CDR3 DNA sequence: TGTCGTGTACAGGGGGCCGCCACTGAAGCTTTCTTT. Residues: CRVQGAATEAFF.

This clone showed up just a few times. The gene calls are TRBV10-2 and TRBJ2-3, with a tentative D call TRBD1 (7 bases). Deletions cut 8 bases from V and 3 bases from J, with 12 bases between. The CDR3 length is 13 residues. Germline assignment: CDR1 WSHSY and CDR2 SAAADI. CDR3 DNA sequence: TGCGCCAGCCGATCAGGGGGGACAGATACGCAGTATTTT. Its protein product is CASRSGGTDTQYF.

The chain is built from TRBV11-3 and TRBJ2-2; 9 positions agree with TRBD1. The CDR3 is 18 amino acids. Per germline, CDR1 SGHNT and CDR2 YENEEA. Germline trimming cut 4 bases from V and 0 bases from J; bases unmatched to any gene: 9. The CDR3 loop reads CASSSRQGGTTNTGELFF. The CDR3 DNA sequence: TGTGCCAGCAGCTCTAGACAGGGGGGGACTACGAACACCGGGGAGCTGTTTTTT.

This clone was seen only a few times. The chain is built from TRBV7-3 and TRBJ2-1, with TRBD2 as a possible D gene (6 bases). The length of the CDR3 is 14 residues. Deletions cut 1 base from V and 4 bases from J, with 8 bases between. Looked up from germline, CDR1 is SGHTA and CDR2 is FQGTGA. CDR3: CASSLSGEYNEQFF. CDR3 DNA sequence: TGTGCCAGCAGCTTAAGCGGGGAATACAATGAGCAGTTCTTC.

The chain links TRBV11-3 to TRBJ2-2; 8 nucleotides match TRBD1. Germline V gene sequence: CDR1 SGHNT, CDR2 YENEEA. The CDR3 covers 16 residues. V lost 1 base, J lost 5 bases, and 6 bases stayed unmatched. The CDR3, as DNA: TGTGCCAGCAGCTTAGGAGGCAGGGGGCGAACCGGGGAGCTGTTTTTT. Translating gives CASSLGGRGRTGELFF.